This T cell receptor beta chain was identified in a study of control samples from healthy donors and cancer patients. The CDR3 has 16 residues. The germline gives CDR1 SGHTA, CDR2 FQGNSA. V dropped 2 bases and J dropped 5; count of bases not matched to a gene: 9. Profiled with immunoSEQ multiplex PCR; TCRdb holds only in-frame clones, not every one. Of about 160,000 clones listed, about 94% were seen once; the top ten hold 12% to 15%. Sample: PBMCs. V usage is TRBV7-2 and J usage is TRBJ2-3, with 8 bases aligning to TRBD2. The source of this sequence is a man in his 60s with colorectal cancer. The CDR3 nucleotides read TGTGCCAGCAGCTTATCCCCCGGGGGGGCAATAGATACGCAGTATTTT. Translation gives CASSLSPGGAIDTQYF.